This T cell receptor (beta chain) was sequenced in a study of OX40 agonist ivuxolimab in advanced cancers. Study observations and caveats: Expanded peripheral T-cell antigen specificity went undetermined. Clonal expansion by week 6 occurred in CD4+ and CD8+ blood T cells (at 0.1 to 3.0 mg/kg). Averaging showed that CD8+ T cells had more expanded clones than CD4+ did. Normalized T-cell clonal expansion was also low in some nonresponders.

On this clone itself: The antigen is unknown.

Sequenced by immunoSEQ multiplex PCR; TCRdb stores in-frame clones only, minus some. This sample has tens of thousands of clones; 80% to 90% occur once, and the top ten carry 10% to 12%. The material was CD4+ or CD8+ T cells sorted from blood, obtained in a trial of the OX40 agonist ivuxolimab. This sequence originates from an adult with an advanced solid tumor such as melanoma, head and neck, liver or kidney cancer.

The DNA of the CDR3 is TGTGCCAGCAGCCAATTTGTCAGGGGGCCTGTTGGCTACACCTTC. Protein: CASSQFVRGPVGYTF. V gene TRBV14 combines with J gene TRBJ1-2; the match to TRBD1 covers 8 bases. With V trimmed by 2 bases and J by 7 bases, 9 bases remained unmatched. Germline assignment: CDR1 SGHDN and CDR2 FVKESK. The CDR3 runs 15 residues.